There are many counts of the clone carrying this TCR beta chain. As yet, its antigen is unknown. Looked up from germline, CDR1 is SEHNR and CDR2 is FQNEAQ (reference sequence). Trimming took 3 bases from V and 7 from J, leaving 12 bases between them. The CDR3 sequence is 13 residues long. The data derive from a study of T-cell memory formation after mild COVID-19. Study at large: In these data, TCR clusters were largely donor specific. The study, taken as a whole, reports: Later expanders leaned toward CD4+, whereas clones contracting from day 15 to 85 were balanced CD4/CD8. Cross-reactive memory appears to have joined, as suggested by some responding clones showing up in pre-infection memory. Contracting CD4+ clones were located mainly in CM and EM, and CD8+ clones in EMRA.

TCRdb passed the 5' RACE reads through MiXCR, listing each CDR3 protein once. Of 200,000 to 250,000 distinct CDR3 sequences in the sample, approximately 10% were seen once. The receptor was isolated from a man younger than 30 who had mild COVID-19 (a few samples of this study predate the infection). Cell type and time point are not known. The sample comprised PBMCs or a T cell subset sorted from them (not recorded which). The rearrangement uses TRBV7-9 and TRBJ1-2; D ambiguous. CDR3 sequence: CASSLMGNAGYTF. CDR3 nucleotides: TGTGCCAGCAGCTTGATGGGTAATGCTGGCTACACCTTC.